These 11 T cell receptor beta chains share one sample of origin, sequenced in a study of blood T cell repertoires in COVID-19. This table comes from immunoSEQ multiplex PCR, and its TCRdb copy is limited to in-frame clones, with some not included. The table includes around 230,000 clones, less than 85% detected once. Source material: peripheral blood. All receptors derive from a woman aged 70-85 years with active or convalescent COVID-19.

The rearrangement uses TRBV18 and TRBJ2-7, with 8 bases matching TRBD1. The CDR3 is 15 residues long. Germline V lookup: CDR1 KGHSH, CDR2 LQKENI. V lost 0 bases and J lost 9; bases outside the gene matches: 10. In DNA form, the CDR3 reads TGTGCCAGCTCACCACCTTTAGATACAGGGGGGATGCAGTACTTC. Protein sequence: CASSPPLDTGGMQYF.

This clone was seen once. The gene calls are TRBV11-2 and TRBJ2-5; D might be TRBD1 (5 bases). The germline gives CDR1 SGHAT, CDR2 FQNNGV. CDR3 size: 14 residues. Trimming removed 2 bases at V and 5 bases at J, with 12 bases between. CDR3 DNA sequence: TGTGCCAGCAGCTTACGGAAGGGGTCGGAGACCCAGTACTTC. It yields the protein CASSLRKGSETQYF.

V and J are TRBV10-1 and TRBJ1-1; a weak D match, TRBD1 (6 bases). The CDR3 length is 13 residues. The ends were cut back, 6 bases at V and 1 base at J, with 9 bases in the middle. Germline values: CDR1 WNHNN, CDR2 SYGVQD (reference sequence). The CDR3 here is CASRRGQNTEAFF. CDR3 nucleotide sequence: TGCGCCAGCAGAAGGGGACAGAACACTGAAGCTTTCTTT.

V is TRBV5-1 and J is TRBJ1-2, with no clear D. The germline V gene has CDR1 SGHRS and CDR2 YFSETQ. Trimming shortened V by 2 bases and J by 6 bases, and 14 bases separated the two germline ends. The CDR3 has 14 amino acids. Written as DNA, the CDR3 is TGCGCCAGCAGCTTCCAAGGCGGGGAGGATGGCTACACCTTC. Translated: CASSFQGGEDGYTF. The full variable domain, in which reference TRBV5-1 and TRBJ1-2 provide the parts outside the CDR3, is KAGVTQTPRYLIKTRGQQVTLSCSPISGHRSVSWYQQTPGQGLQFLFEYFSETQRNKGNFPGRFSGRQFSNSRSEMNVSTLELGDSALYLCASSFQGGEDGYTFGSGTRLTVV.

The chain has TRBV5-1 and TRBJ1-1; D gene unclear. The V and J ends lost 4 bases and 7 bases respectively, with 17 bases between them. This CDR3 has 14 residues. Germline V gene lookup returns CDR1 SGHRS and CDR2 YFSETQ. The DNA for the CDR3 is TGCGCCAGCAGCATGGACCACGACCGAGGTGAAGCTTTCTTT. Residues: CASSMDHDRGEAFF. The full variable domain, with the rest looked up from reference TRBV5-1 and TRBJ1-1, is KAGVTQTPRYLIKTRGQQVTLSCSPISGHRSVSWYQQTPGQGLQFLFEYFSETQRNKGNFPGRFSGRQFSNSRSEMNVSTLELGDSALYLCASSMDHDRGEAFFGQGTRLTVV.

The chain couples TRBV19 to TRBJ1-1, with D unresolved. This CDR3 is built from 13 residues. Germline lookup yields CDR1 LNHDA and CDR2 SQIVND (reference sequence). V was clipped by 5 bases and J by 0 bases, with 7 bases between them. The CDR3 nucleotides are TGTGCCAGTAGTTTTGTCATGAACACTGAAGCTTTCTTT. The encoded protein is CASSFVMNTEAFF.

The gene calls are TRBV3-1 (or the pseudogene TRBV3-2) and TRBJ2-7; 7 bases are a match to TRBD2. The V segment lost 4 bases and the J segment 2 bases; nucleotides outside the gene matches: 2. The germline gives CDR1 LGHDT, CDR2 YNNKEL (reference sequence). This CDR3 region has 13 residues. CDR3 nucleotides: TGTGCCAGCAGCCGGGAGGGGACCTACGAGCAGTACTTC. Translation gives CASSREGTYEQYF.

The chain combines TRBV19 with TRBJ2-5; TRBD2 might be the D (5 bases). Germline V gene lookup returns CDR1 LNHDA and CDR2 SQIVND (reference sequence). Trimming cost V 4 bases and J 5 bases, with 14 bases left between them. This CDR3 comprises 14 residues. CDR3 DNA sequence: TGTGCCAGTAGTAACCCGTTGCGGGCCGAGACCCAGTACTTC. Translation gives CASSNPLRAETQYF. The full variable domain, its missing parts supplied by reference TRBV19 and TRBJ2-5, is DGGITQSPKYLFRKEGQNVTLSCEQNLNHDAMYWYRQDPGQGLRLIYYSQIVNDFQKGDIAEGYSVSREKKESFPLTVTSAQKNPTAFYLCASSNPLRAETQYFGPGTRLLVL.

The chain joins TRBV6-5 to TRBJ2-2, with 7 bases that match TRBD1. In germline, CDR1 is MNHEY, CDR2 SVGAGI. CDR3 length: 12 residues. With 8 bases clipped from V and 7 bases from J, the junction kept 4 bases outside the gene matches. The CDR3: CASEQGNGELFF. CDR3 sequence (DNA): TGTGCCAGCGAACAGGGGAACGGGGAGCTGTTTTTT.

The rearrangement links TRBV10-1 to TRBJ2-7, with D tentatively TRBD2 (6 bases). The germline V gene encodes CDR1 WNHNN and CDR2 SYGVQD (reference sequence). Between the trimmed V and J ends, which lost 6 bases and 5 bases, there was a span of 23 bases. The CDR3 consists of 16 residues. The CDR3: CASRVGPTGRWDEQYF. In nucleotides, the CDR3 is TGCGCCAGCAGGGTGGGCCCGACGGGGAGGTGGGACGAGCAGTACTTC.

The chain recombines TRBV9 with TRBJ2-7; 11 nucleotides line up with TRBD2. The CDR3 runs to 18 residues. Germline CDR1 SGDLS, CDR2 YYNGEE. V shed 4 bases, J shed 4 bases, and the junction held 16 bases outside the gene matches. The CDR3 sequence is CASSPQVPGLAEPYEQYF. The CDR3 nucleotides are TGTGCCAGCAGCCCTCAAGTCCCGGGACTAGCGGAACCATACGAGCAGTACTTC.